The 15 T cell receptor beta chains below come from one sample, sequenced in a study of T cell changes during pregnancy in multiple sclerosis. Profiling relied on immunoSEQ multiplex PCR, and the TCRdb table lists in-frame clones only, not all of them. The sample consists of around 36,000 clones, 80% to 95% of them appearing once. The sample consisted of CD8+ T cells from peripheral blood mononuclear cells, taken in the first trimester of pregnancy. The receptors were gathered from a female donor with multiple sclerosis, enrolled in a pregnancy study.

This chain links TRBV25-1 with TRBJ1-5; D is possibly TRBD1 (5 bases). This CDR3 is built from 14 residues. The germline V and J ends were trimmed by 2 bases and 7 bases, with 12 bases remaining between them. Germline V lookup: CDR1 MGHDK, CDR2 SYGVNS. Here the CDR3 reads CASSERGEVQPQHF. In nucleotides, the CDR3 is TGTGCCAGCAGTGAAAGAGGGGAGGTCCAGCCCCAGCATTTT.

The J gene is TRBJ2-1, the V gene TRBV19; maybe TRBD2 (6 bases). The germline V gene encodes CDR1 LNHDA and CDR2 SQIVND (reference sequence). The CDR3 runs to 11 residues. The CDR3 loop is CATGAGNEQFF. The CDR3 DNA is TGTGCTACTGGGGCGGGGAATGAGCAGTTCTTC.

The V and J genes are TRBV6-1 and TRBJ2-3; D perhaps matches TRBD1 (5 bases). The V and J ends lost 1 base and 0 bases respectively, with 8 bases between them. Germline V CDR1 and CDR2: MNHNS, SASEGT. There are 15 residues in the CDR3. The CDR3 here is CASSEGGRSTDTQYF. The CDR3 DNA reads as TGTGCCAGCAGTGAAGGGGGCCGAAGCACAGATACGCAGTATTTT.

This chain uses TRBV19 with TRBJ2-2; 13 bases align to TRBD2. CDR1 and CDR2 (germline): LNHDA, SQIVND (reference sequence). This CDR3 is built from 19 residues. With 7 bases clipped from V and 0 bases from J, the junction kept 11 bases outside the gene matches. CDR3 protein: CASMELRTSGGTNTGELFF. CDR3 bases: TGTGCCAGTATGGAGCTCAGGACTAGCGGGGGTACGAACACCGGGGAGCTGTTTTTT.

The CDR3 region is CASSAGTGTYEQYF. Written as DNA, the CDR3 is TGTGCCAGCAGCGCCGGGACAGGGACCTACGAGCAGTACTTC. The genes are TRBV28 and TRBJ2-7; 9 nucleotides agree with TRBD1. V lost 6 bases and J lost 2; bases outside the gene matches: 5. The CDR3 covers 14 residues. CDR1 is MDHEN and CDR2 is SYDVKM in the germline V gene.

The DNA of the CDR3 is TGTGCCAGCAGCCGCCCGACAGGGGGCAACGCGCAGTACTTC. This gives the protein CASSRPTGGNAQYF. The chain links TRBV13 to TRBJ2-7, with 10 bases that match TRBD1. With 5 bases clipped from V and 9 bases from J, the junction kept 10 bases outside the gene matches. CDR1 and CDR2 from the germline V gene are PRHDT and FYEKMQ (reference sequence). This CDR3 contains 14 residues. Full variable domain (rest looked up from reference TRBV13 and TRBJ2-7): AAGVIQSPRHLIKEKRETATLKCYPIPRHDTVYWYQQGPGQDPQFLISFYEKMQSDKGSIPDRFSAQQFSDYHSELNMSSLELGDSALYFCASSRPTGGNAQYFGPGTRLTVT.

V usage is TRBV4-1 and J usage is TRBJ1-1; 9 bases match TRBD1. Germline V CDR1 and CDR2: MGHRA, YSYEKL. J was trimmed by 5 bases and V by 4 bases; bases with no gene match: 5. The CDR3 spans 14 residues. The CDR3 region is CASSPGQGKTEAFF. For the CDR3, the DNA is TGCGCCAGCAGCCCTGGACAGGGGAAAACTGAAGCTTTCTTT.

This chain joins TRBV9 and TRBJ1-4, with a tentative D call TRBD1 (6 bases). Trimming shortened V by 0 bases and J by 4 bases, and 13 bases separated the two germline ends. This CDR3 region has 16 residues. The germline V gene encodes CDR1 SGDLS and CDR2 YYNGEE. CDR3 sequence reads: CASSVGGQTYNEKLFF. CDR3 DNA sequence: TGTGCCAGCAGCGTAGGCGGACAGACCTATAATGAAAAACTGTTTTTT.

The chain carries TRBV11-1 and TRBJ2-1; TRBD2 matches at 11 bases. Germline V gives CDR1 SGHAT, CDR2 FQDESV (reference sequence). J gave up 7 bases and V 3 bases, and 5 bases lay outside the gene matches. This CDR3 is built from 15 residues. The DNA of the CDR3 is TGTGCCAGCAGCTTCAGTAGCGGGGGGGCTAATGAGCAGTTCTTC. Residues: CASSFSSGGANEQFF. Full variable domain (missing parts from reference TRBV11-1 and TRBJ2-1): EAEVAQSPRYKITEKSQAVAFWCDPISGHATLYWYRQILGQGPELLVQFQDESVVDDSQLPKDRFSAERLKGVDSTLKIQPAELGDSAMYLCASSFSSGGANEQFFGPGTRLTVL.

The chain combines TRBV27 with TRBJ2-7; D is unclear. This CDR3 region has 13 residues. Germline V gene data show CDR1 as MNHEY and CDR2 as SMNVEV (reference sequence). V was trimmed by 2 bases and J by 1 base, leaving 6 bases between them. The CDR3 nucleotides read TGTGCCAGCAGTTTACGCGGATCCTACGAGCAGTACTTC. Translating gives CASSLRGSYEQYF.

CDR3 loop: CASTLGGGLRTQHF. The DNA of the CDR3 is TGTGCCAGCACCCTGGGGGGGGGACTCAGGACCCAGCATTTT. J is TRBJ1-5 and V is TRBV5-6, with a weak D call TRBD1 (5 bases). The germline CDR1 and CDR2 sequences are SGHDT and YYEEEE. This CDR3 is 14 amino acids long. The V and J ends lost 6 bases and 11 bases respectively, with 21 bases between them.

The chain uses TRBV7-6 and TRBJ1-6; 7 bases align to TRBD1. Per germline, CDR1 SGHVS and CDR2 FNYEAQ. The CDR3 covers 13 residues. With V trimmed by 2 bases and J by 9 bases, 1 base remained unmatched. CDR3 nucleotide sequence: TGTGCCAGCAGCTTAACAGGGGCTTCACCCCTCCACTTT. Protein product: CASSLTGASPLHF.

The sample holds one count of this clone. The chain carries TRBV15 and TRBJ1-2, with D possibly matching TRBD1 (6 bases). CDR1 and CDR2 (germline): LNHNV, YYDKDF (reference sequence). The CDR3 sequence is 16 residues long. V was clipped by 5 bases and J by 6 bases, with 22 bases between them. DNA for the CDR3: TGTGCCACCAGCTCCCCAAGGGACCGACAGGCAGATGGCTACACCTTC. This gives the protein CATSSPRDRQADGYTF.

The rearrangement links TRBV4-2 to TRBJ1-1; D unclear. Germline V gene lookup returns CDR1 LGHNA and CDR2 YNFKEQ. V was pared by 1 base and J by 3 bases, with 3 bases between. This CDR3 region has 12 residues. CDR3 sequence reads: CASSQGHTEAFF. The CDR3 coding sequence is TGTGCCAGCAGCCAAGGGCACACTGAAGCTTTCTTT.

V usage is TRBV6-6 and J usage is TRBJ1-1; D perhaps matches TRBD1 (5 bases). Looked up from germline, CDR1 is MNHNY and CDR2 is SVGAGI (reference sequence). Trimming stripped 7 bases from V and 3 bases from J, with 18 bases between. The CDR3 has 15 residues. CDR3: CASILAGGGYTEAFF. CDR3 bases: TGTGCCAGCATCCTCGCGGGGGGTGGGTACACTGAAGCTTTCTTT.